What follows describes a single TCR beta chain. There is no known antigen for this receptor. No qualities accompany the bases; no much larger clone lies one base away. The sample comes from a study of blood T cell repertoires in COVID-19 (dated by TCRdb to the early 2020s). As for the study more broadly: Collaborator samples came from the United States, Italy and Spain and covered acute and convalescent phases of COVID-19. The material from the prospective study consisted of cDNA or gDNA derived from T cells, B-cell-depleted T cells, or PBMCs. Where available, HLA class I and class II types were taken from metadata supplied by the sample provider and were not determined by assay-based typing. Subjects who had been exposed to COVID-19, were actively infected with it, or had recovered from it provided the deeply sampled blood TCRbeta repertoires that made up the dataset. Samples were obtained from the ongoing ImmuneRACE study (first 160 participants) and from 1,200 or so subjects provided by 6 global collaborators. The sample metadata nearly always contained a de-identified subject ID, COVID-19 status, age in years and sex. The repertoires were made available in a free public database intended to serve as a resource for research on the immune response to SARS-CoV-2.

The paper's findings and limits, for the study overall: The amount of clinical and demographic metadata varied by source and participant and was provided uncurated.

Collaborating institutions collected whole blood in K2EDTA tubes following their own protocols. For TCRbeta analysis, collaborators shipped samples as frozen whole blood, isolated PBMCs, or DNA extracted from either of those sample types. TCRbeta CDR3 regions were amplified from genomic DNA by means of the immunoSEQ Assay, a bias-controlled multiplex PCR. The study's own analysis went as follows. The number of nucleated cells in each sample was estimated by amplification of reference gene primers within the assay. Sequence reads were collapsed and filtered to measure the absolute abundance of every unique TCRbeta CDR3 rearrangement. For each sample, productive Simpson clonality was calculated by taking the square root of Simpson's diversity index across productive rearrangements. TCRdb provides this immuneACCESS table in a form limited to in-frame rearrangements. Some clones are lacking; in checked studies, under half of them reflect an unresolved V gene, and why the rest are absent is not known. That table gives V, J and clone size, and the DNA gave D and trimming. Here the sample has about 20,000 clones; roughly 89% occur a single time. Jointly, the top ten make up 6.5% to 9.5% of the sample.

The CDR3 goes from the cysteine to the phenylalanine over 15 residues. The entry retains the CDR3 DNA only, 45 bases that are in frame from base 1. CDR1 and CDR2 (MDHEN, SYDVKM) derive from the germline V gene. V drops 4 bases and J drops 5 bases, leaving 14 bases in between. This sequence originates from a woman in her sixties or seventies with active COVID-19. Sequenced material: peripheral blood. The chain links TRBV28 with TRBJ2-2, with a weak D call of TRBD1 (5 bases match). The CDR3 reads CASSSSGAGTGELFF. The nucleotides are TGTGCCAGCAGTTCTAGTGGGGCAGGGACCGGGGAGCTGTTTTTT. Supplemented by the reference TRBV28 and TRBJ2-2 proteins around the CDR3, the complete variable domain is DVKVTQSSRYLVKRTGEKVFLECVQDMDHENMFWYRQDPGLGLRLIYFSYDVKMKEKGDIPEGYSVSREKKERFSLILESASTNQTSMYLCASSSSGAGTGELFFGEGSRLTVL.